The source of this TCR beta chain is a study of cytomegalovirus exposure and HLA in healthy donors. As concerns this clone: As yet, its antigen is unknown.

Study-wide findings and caveats: Several top significant clusters appeared, in a later analysis, to be linked to common viral pathogens. Researchers catalogued under 200 TCR beta chains as cytomegalovirus-associated.

Vbeta (60) and Jbeta (13) primers were used in the PCR. Measured with immunoSEQ multiplex PCR; TCRdb has only the in-frame clones, and not every one. This sample yields more than 95,000 clones, of which 76% are seen a single time; around 1.8% belongs to the top ten. This CDR3 is 16 amino acids long. Trimming removed 4 bases from V and 5 bases from J; junction bases left unmatched: 9. Germline V gene lookup returns CDR1 SGHNT and CDR2 YYREEE (reference sequence). The receptor's source is a man aged 50 or older in good health and CMV-seronegative. The gene calls are TRBV5-4 and TRBJ2-5; 12 bases agree with TRBD2. The sequencing sample was made of PBMCs. CDR3 sequence (DNA): TGTGCCAGCAGCCCCCAGGCTAGCGGGGGGGCGGAGACCCAGTACTTC. It is translated as CASSPQASGGAETQYF.